This T cell receptor beta chain was documented in a study of graft-versus-host responses after intestinal transplantation. General study points: Peak circulating GvH clone levels tracked with early post-transplant HvG declines.

The CDR3 covers 15 residues. Germline lookup yields CDR1 KGHSH and CDR2 LQKENI. V was shortened by 3 bases and J by 2 bases, with 13 bases between the two germline ends. Sequencing was performed with immunoSEQ multiplex PCR; in TCRdb, only in-frame clones are kept and a portion is missing. The table lists 45,000 to 60,000 clones, around nine tenths of them singletons. A single count supports this clone. Its target is unknown. This receptor was identified in a human donor who was the organ donor for an intestinal transplant. Specimen: unstimulated CD4+ T cells sorted from spleen or lymph node cells, collected before transplant. The rearrangement links TRBV18 to TRBJ1-2; the D gene is possibly TRBD1 (5 bases). The CDR3 DNA follows: TGTGCCAGCTCACCTCCGGGACTCCTAAACTATGGCTACACCTTC. It codes for CASSPPGLLNYGYTF.